A selection of T cell receptor beta chains follows, all from one sample in a study of blood T cell repertoires in COVID-19. The repertoire was sequenced with immunoSEQ multiplex PCR; TCRdb's copy has only in-frame clones and lacks some. The table records 400,000 or so clones, approximately 90% of them present only once. The sequencing input was PBMCs or T cells enriched from blood (not recorded which). These receptors were obtained from a man aged 25 to 45 who had recovered from COVID-19. CDR3s leave out the opening cysteine and the closing phenylalanine or tryptophan.

j_gene | v_gene | CDR3aa
TRBJ1-5 | TRBV10-3 | AISESTGGNQPQH
TRBJ1-1 | TRBV2 | ASSELGGQRVNTEAF
TRBJ2-7 | TRBV3-1/TRBV3-2 | ASSHYDRDSEQY
TRBJ2-7 | TRBV5-1 | ASRSGTGGEQY
TRBJ2-3 | TRBV28 | ASTQGGTDTQY
TRBJ1-2 | TRBV29-1 | SVELSLGYT
TRBJ2-2 | TRBV2 | ASRVTGGGTGELF
TRBJ1-5 | TRBV28 | ASRTEWTAFLA
TRBJ1-1 | TRBV6-5 | ASSYSRTGVTEAF
TRBJ2-1 | TRBV11-2 | ASSSSAGGPFNEQF
TRBJ1-2 | TRBV7-2 | ASSLHGVWGYT
TRBJ2-1 | TRBV5-1 | ASSSAGGYNEQF
TRBJ2-2 | TRBV24-1 | ATSHSNTGELF
TRBJ2-7 | TRBV28 | ASSSRTGFIYEQY
TRBJ2-3 | TRBV7-8 | ASNLGGGTDTQY
TRBJ1-4 | TRBV28 | ASSLTGLGNEKLF
TRBJ2-7 | TRBV5-1 | ASSSDRVYEQY
TRBJ1-5 | TRBV19 | ASSQTGGNQPQH
TRBJ1-2 | TRBV13 | ASSLLQGGYGYT
TRBJ2-5 | TRBV4-1 | ASSQGVGTSGRISETQY
TRBJ2-5 | TRBV9 | ASSHPIKDSQETQY
TRBJ1-4 | TRBV7-2 | ASSPEGRNNEKLF
TRBJ1-1 | TRBV5-1 | ASSPLGQGATEAF
TRBJ2-1 | TRBV27 | ASRTLSAGNVYNEQF
TRBJ1-5 | TRBV19 | ASSTYGQGSNQPQH
TRBJ2-5 | TRBV7-8 | ASTGGAYQETQY
TRBJ2-3 | TRBV5-1 | ASSLGQGADTQY
TRBJ2-3 | TRBV27 | ASTHLGAASTDTQY
TRBJ2-5 | TRBV9 | ASSVGSLTGLGETQY
TRBJ2-7 | TRBV28 | ASSFRLAGIFLAYEQY
TRBJ1-5 | TRBV24-1 | ATSDLRQGDEPQH
TRBJ2-5 | TRBV9 | ASSPGLAGSQETQY
TRBJ2-7 | TRBV28 | ASSSPYRGSEQY
TRBJ2-5 | TRBV28 | ASSSPAGGQETQY
TRBJ2-7 | TRBV28 | ASSLFAGAGLVYEQY
TRBJ2-3 | TRBV5-1 | ASSLWGDRTDTQY
TRBJ2-7 | TRBV19 | AVGQRTPGEQY
TRBJ2-7 | TRBV27 | ASSSKTSGKYEQY
TRBJ2-1 | TRBV25-1 | ASSEQLNEQF
TRBJ2-7 | TRBV7-9 | ASSLDLGPTYEQY
TRBJ2-2 | TRBV11-2 | ASSPQAGNTGELF
TRBJ2-3 | TRBV4-2 | ASSPERVDPTQY
TRBJ1-1 | TRBV12-3/TRBV12-4 | ASSAGMNTEAF
TRBJ1-3 | TRBV4-1 | ASSQDATRIRDRGLGNTIY
TRBJ1-4 | TRBV18 | ASSPRTGSNEKLF
TRBJ2-7 | TRBV5-4 | ASSFLPGASYEQY